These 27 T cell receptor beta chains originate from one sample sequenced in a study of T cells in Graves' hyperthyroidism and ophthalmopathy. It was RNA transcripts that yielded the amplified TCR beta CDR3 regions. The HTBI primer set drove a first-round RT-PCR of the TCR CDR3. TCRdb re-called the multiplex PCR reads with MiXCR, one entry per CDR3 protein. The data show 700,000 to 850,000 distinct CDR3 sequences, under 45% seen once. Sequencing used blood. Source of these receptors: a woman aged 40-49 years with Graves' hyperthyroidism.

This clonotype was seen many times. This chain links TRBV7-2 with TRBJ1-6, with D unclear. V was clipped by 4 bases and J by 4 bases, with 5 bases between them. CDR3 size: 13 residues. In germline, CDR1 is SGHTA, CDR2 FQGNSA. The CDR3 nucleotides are TGTGCCAGCAGCTGGCAGTATAATTCACCCCTCCACTTT. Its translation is CASSWQYNSPLHF.

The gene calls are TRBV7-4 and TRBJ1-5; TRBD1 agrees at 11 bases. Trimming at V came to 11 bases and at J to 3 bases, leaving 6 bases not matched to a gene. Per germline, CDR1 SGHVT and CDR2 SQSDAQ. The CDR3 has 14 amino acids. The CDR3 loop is CAWRDRGNNQPQHF. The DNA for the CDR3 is TGTGCCTGGAGGGACAGGGGGAACAATCAGCCCCAGCATTTT.

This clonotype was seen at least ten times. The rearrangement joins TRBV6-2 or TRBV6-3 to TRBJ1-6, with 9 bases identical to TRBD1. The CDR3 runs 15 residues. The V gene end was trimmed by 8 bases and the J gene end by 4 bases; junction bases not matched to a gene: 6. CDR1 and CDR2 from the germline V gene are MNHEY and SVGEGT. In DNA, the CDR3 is TGTGCCAGCGGGACCGGGACAGGGTATAATTCACCCCTCCACTTT. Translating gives CASGTGTGYNSPLHF.

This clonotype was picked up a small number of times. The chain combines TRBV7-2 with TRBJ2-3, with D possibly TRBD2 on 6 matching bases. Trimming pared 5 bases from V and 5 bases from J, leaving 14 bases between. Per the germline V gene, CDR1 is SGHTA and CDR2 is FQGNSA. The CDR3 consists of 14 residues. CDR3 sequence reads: CASSHGTRGDTQYF. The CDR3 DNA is TGTGCCAGCAGCCACGGGACTCGAGGAGATACGCAGTATTTT. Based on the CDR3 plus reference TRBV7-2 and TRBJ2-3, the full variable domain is GAGVSQSPSNKVTEKGKDVELRCDPISGHTALYWYRQSLGQGLEFLIYFQGNSAPDKSGLPSDRFSAERTGGSVSTLTIQRTQQEDSAVYLCASSHGTRGDTQYFGPGTRLTVL.

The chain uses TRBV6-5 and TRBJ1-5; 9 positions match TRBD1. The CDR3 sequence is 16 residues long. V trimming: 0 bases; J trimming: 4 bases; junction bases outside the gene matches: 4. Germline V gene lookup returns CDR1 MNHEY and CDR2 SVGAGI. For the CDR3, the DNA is TGTGCCAGCAGTTACTCGAGGGACAGGGCAAATCAGCCCCAGCATTTT. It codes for CASSYSRDRANQPQHF.

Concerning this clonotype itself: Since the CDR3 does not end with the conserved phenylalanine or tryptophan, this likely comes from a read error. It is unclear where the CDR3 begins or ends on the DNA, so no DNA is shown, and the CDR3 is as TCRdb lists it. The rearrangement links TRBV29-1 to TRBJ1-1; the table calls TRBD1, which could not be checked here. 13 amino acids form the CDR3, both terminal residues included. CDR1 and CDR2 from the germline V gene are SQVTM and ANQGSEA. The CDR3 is CSVTDRGRGMALL.

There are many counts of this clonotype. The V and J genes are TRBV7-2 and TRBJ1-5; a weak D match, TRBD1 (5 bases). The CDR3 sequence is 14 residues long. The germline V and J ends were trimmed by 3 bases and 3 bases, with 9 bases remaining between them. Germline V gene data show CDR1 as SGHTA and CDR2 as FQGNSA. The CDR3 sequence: CASSFSRVNQPQHF. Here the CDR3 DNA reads TGTGCCAGCAGCTTCTCCAGGGTCAATCAGCCCCAGCATTTT.

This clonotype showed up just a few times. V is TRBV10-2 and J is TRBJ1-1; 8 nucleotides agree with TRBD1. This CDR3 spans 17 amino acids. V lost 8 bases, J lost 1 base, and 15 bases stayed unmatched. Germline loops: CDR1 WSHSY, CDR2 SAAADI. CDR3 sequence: CASRGTGILGGNTEAFF. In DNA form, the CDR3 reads TGCGCCAGCCGCGGGACAGGTATTCTAGGGGGGAACACTGAAGCTTTCTTT.

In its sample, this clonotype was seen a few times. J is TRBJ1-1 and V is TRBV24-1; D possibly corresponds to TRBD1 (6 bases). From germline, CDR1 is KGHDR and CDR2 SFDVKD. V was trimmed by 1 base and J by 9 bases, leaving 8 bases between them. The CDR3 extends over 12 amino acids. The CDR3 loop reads CATSDFQGQAFF. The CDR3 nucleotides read TGTGCCACCAGTGATTTTCAGGGGCAAGCTTTCTTT.

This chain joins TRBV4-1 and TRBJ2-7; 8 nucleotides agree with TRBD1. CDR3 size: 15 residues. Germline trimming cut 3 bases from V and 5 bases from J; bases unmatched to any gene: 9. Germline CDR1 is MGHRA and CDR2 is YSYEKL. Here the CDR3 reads CASSQIGRGLHEQYF. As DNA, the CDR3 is TGCGCCAGCAGCCAGATCGGCAGGGGGCTGCACGAGCAGTACTTC.

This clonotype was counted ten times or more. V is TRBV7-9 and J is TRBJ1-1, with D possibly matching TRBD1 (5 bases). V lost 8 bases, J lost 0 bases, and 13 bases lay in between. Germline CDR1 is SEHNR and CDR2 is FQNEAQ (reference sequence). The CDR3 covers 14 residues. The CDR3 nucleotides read TGTGCCAGCGGTGAAGGGGCAATGAACACTGAAGCTTTCTTT. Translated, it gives CASGEGAMNTEAFF.

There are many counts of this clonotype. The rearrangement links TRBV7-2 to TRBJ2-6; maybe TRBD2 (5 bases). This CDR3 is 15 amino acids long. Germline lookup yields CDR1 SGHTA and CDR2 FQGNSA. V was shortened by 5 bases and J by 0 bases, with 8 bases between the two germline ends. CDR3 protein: CASSQLVSGANVLTF. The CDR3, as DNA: TGTGCCAGCAGCCAACTAGTCTCTGGGGCCAACGTCCTGACTTTC.

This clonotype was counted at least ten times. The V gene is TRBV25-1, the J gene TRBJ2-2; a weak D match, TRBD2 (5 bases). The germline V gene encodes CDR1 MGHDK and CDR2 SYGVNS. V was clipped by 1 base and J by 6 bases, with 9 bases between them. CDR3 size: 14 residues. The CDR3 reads CASSESVEAGELFF. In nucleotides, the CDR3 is TGTGCCAGCAGTGAATCGGTGGAGGCCGGGGAGCTGTTTTTT.

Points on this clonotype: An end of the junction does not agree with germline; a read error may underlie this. In DNA form, the CDR3 reads TGTGCCAGCAGTATTGGCGGCACTCAGCCCCAGCATTTT. This translates into CASSIGGTQPQHF. This chain links TRBV19 with TRBJ1-5; unclear D gene. This CDR3 region has 13 residues. CDR1 and CDR2 (germline): LNHDA, SQIVND (reference sequence).

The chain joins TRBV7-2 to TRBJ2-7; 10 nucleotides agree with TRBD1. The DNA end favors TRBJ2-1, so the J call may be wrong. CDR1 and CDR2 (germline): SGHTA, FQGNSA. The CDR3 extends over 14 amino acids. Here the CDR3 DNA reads TGTGCCAGCACCCCGGGACAGGGGATTAATGAGCAGTTCTTC. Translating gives CASTPGQGINEQFF.

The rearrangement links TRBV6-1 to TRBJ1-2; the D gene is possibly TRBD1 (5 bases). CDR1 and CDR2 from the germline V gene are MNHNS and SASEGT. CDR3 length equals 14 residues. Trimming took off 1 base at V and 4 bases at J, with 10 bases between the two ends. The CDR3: CASSEVGDLYGYTF. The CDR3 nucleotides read TGTGCCAGCAGTGAAGTTGGGGACCTCTATGGCTACACCTTC.

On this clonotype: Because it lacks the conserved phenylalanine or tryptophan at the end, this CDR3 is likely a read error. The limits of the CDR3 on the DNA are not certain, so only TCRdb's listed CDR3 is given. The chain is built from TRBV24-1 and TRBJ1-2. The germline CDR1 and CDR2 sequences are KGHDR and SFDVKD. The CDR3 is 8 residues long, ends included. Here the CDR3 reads CATSEPGL.

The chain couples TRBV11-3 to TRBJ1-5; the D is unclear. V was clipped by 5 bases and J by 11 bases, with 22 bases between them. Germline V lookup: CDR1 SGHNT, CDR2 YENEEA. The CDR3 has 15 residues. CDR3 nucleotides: TGTGCCAGCAGCCCGTTTAGCGGGATGGGAGAGACCCAGCATTTT. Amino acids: CASSPFSGMGETQHF.

CDR3 residues: CASSFHSGGEQGQYF. In nucleotides, the CDR3 is TGTGCCAGCAGCTTTCACAGCGGGGGGGAGCAGGGCCAGTACTTC. The chain joins TRBV11-2 to TRBJ2-5, with TRBD2 matching 10 bases. The CDR3 runs 15 residues. Germline assignment: CDR1 SGHAT and CDR2 FQNNGV. The junction had 11 bases not matched to a gene; V was cut back by 3 bases and J by 10 bases.

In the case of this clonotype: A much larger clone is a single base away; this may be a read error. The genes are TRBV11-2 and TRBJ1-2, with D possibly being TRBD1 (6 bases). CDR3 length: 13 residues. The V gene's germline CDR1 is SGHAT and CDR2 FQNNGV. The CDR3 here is CASSFPIMGGYAF. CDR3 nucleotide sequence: TGTGCCAGCAGTTTTCCGATTATGGGGGGCTACGCCTTC.

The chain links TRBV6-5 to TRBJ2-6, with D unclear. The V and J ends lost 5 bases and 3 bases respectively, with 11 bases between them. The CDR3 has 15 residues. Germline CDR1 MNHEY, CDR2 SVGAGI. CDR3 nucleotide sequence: TGTGCCAGCAGTCAAAGTGGAAGTGGGGCCAACGTCCTGACTTTC. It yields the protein CASSQSGSGANVLTF.

CDR3 DNA: TGCAGTGCTAGAGAACTAGCGGGGGCCAATTCCTACAATGAGCAGTTCTTC. Residues: CSARELAGANSYNEQFF. The genes are TRBV20-1 and TRBJ2-1, with 11 bases aligning to TRBD2. Germline values: CDR1 DFQATT, CDR2 SNEGSKA (reference sequence). The CDR3 consists of 17 residues. V shed 0 bases, J shed 1 base, and the junction held 5 bases outside the gene matches.

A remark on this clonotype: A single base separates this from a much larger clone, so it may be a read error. This CDR3 is CSAFYEQHF. As DNA, the CDR3 is TGCAGTGCTTTCTACGAGCAGCACTTC. The chain recombines TRBV20-1 with TRBJ2-7; D call uncertain. CDR3 length: 9 amino acids. CDR1 DFQATT and CDR2 SNEGSKA come from the germline V gene (reference sequence).

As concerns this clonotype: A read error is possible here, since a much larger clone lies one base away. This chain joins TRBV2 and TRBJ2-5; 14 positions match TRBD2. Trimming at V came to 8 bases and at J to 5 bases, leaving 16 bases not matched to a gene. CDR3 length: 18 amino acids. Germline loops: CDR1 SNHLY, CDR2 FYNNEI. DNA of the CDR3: TGTGCCAGCGATAAACCGGGACTAGCGGGAGAAAGTTGGGAGACCCAGTACTTC. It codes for CASDKPGLAGESWETQYF.

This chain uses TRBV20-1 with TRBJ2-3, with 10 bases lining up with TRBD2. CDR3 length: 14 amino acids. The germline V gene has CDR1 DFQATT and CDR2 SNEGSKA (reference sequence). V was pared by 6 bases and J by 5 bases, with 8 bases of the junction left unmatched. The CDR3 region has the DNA TGCAGTGCGAAGAGCGGGGGGGCCATAGATACGCAGTATTTT. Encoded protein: CSAKSGGAIDTQYF.

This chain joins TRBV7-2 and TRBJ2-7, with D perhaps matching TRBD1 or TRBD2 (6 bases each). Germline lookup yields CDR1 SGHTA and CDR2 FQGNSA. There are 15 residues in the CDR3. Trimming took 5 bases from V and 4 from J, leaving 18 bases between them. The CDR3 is CASSPYVGGAYEQYF. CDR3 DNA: TGTGCCAGCAGCCCGTACGTCGGGGGCGCGTACGAGCAGTACTTC.

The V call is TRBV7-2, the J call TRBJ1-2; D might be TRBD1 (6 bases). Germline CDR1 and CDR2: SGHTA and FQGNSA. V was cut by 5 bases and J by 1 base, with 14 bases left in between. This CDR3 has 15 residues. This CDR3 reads CASSPGQLFNYGYTF. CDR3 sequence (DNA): TGTGCCAGCAGCCCCGGACAGCTTTTTAACTATGGCTACACCTTC. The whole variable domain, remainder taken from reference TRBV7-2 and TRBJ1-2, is GAGVSQSPSNKVTEKGKDVELRCDPISGHTALYWYRQSLGQGLEFLIYFQGNSAPDKSGLPSDRFSAERTGGSVSTLTIQRTQQEDSAVYLCASSPGQLFNYGYTFGSGTRLTVV.